These T cell receptor beta chains were read from a single sample in a study of Ad26.COV2.S vaccination and SARS-CoV-2 variants. The repertoire was sequenced with immunoSEQ multiplex PCR; TCRdb's copy has only in-frame clones and lacks some. The table lists approximately 280,000 clones, around 87% of them singletons. This specimen was peripheral blood, taken in a trial of Ad26.COV2.S vaccine versus placebo. The origin of the receptors is a person between 18 and 59 years old who received the Ad26.COV2.S COVID-19 vaccine or a placebo. The CDR3 runs from the conserved cysteine through the conserved F or W. A D gene is named only where the DNA matches it firmly. Clone size is given for some rows only: seen once, a few or many times, or a class if the clone is expanded.

TRBV30,TRBJ1-1,once,.,CAWAGQTNTEAFF,TGTGCCTGGGCCGGACAGACGAACACTGAAGCTTTCTTT
TRBV27,TRBJ1-1,.,TRBD1,CASSRFFGKTGGLTEAFF,TGTGCCAGCAGTCGGTTTTTTGGCAAGACAGGGGGCCTCACTGAAGCTTTCTTT
TRBV10-1,TRBJ2-7,.,.,CASSESREPPYEQYF,TGCGCCAGCAGTGAGTCGAGGGAGCCACCCTACGAGCAGTACTTC
TRBV30,TRBJ1-5,.,TRBD1,CAWSDQQGISNQPQHF,TGTGCCTGGAGTGACCAACAGGGGATAAGCAATCAGCCCCAGCATTTT
TRBV6-6,TRBJ2-3,.,.,CASSLGADTQYF,TGTGCCAGCAGTTTGGGTGCAGATACGCAGTATTTT
TRBV19,TRBJ2-2,.,.,CASSRDRSRELFF,TGTGCCAGTAGCCGAGACAGGTCGAGGGAGCTGTTTTTT
TRBV9,TRBJ2-3,.,.,CASSVAVNTDTQYF,TGTGCCAGCAGCGTAGCAGTCAACACAGATACGCAGTATTTT
TRBV9,TRBJ1-1,.,.,CASSVVAANTEAFF,TGTGCCAGCAGCGTAGTCGCCGCGAACACTGAAGCTTTCTTT
TRBV5-5,TRBJ1-5,.,TRBD1,CASSPGTGGYSNQPQHF,TGTGCCAGCAGCCCAGGGACAGGAGGATATAGCAATCAGCCCCAGCATTTT
TRBV5-1,TRBJ2-3,.,TRBD2,CASSTGTSSSTDTQYF,TGCGCCAGCAGCACCGGGACTAGCTCCAGCACAGATACGCAGTATTTT
TRBV5-1,TRBJ2-2,.,.,CASSLGLGGELFF,TGCGCCAGCAGCTTGGGGCTCGGCGGGGAGCTGTTTTTT
TRBV5-5,TRBJ2-2,.,TRBD2,CASSFKGLAGVNTGELFF,TGTGCCAGCAGCTTTAAGGGACTAGCGGGTGTCAACACCGGGGAGCTGTTTTTT
TRBV6-2/TRBV6-3,TRBJ2-5,.,.,CASSYGYTRGETQYF,TGTGCCAGCAGTTACGGGTATACTAGGGGAGAGACCCAGTACTTC
TRBV4-2,TRBJ1-6,.,TRBD1,CASSQETGTVVSPLHF,TGTGCCAGCAGCCAAGAAACCGGGACAGTAGTCTCACCCCTCCACTTT
TRBV7-3,TRBJ2-2,.,.,CASSLNRADLTGELFF,TGTGCCAGCAGCTTAAACAGGGCTGACCTCACCGGGGAGCTGTTTTTT
TRBV11-2,TRBJ2-3,.,.,CASSRGDTQYF,TGTGCCAGCAGCAGGGGCGATACGCAGTATTTT
TRBV10-3,TRBJ2-3,.,TRBD1,CAISESSTQGASTDTQYF,TGTGCCATCAGTGAGTCGAGTACCCAGGGGGCGAGCACAGATACGCAGTATTTT
TRBV7-7,TRBJ2-7,.,.,CASSHSVEVRYEQYF,TGTGCCAGCAGCCATAGCGTGGAGGTCCGCTACGAGCAGTACTTC
TRBV30,TRBJ2-3,.,.,CAWSSLSRTDTQYF,TGTGCCTGGAGCTCCTTGTCCCGCACAGATACGCAGTATTTT
TRBV11-2,TRBJ2-5,.,.,CASSLRPGEETQYF,TGTGCCAGCAGCTTACGCCCCGGGGAAGAGACCCAGTACTTC
TRBV2,TRBJ2-2,.,.,CASRDRVKKNTGELFF,TGTGCCAGCAGGGATAGGGTTAAGAAGAACACCGGGGAGCTGTTTTTT
TRBV5-3,TRBJ1-1,.,.,CARSLDGEAFF,TGTGCCAGAAGCTTGGATGGGGAAGCTTTCTTT
TRBV6-5,TRBJ1-4,.,.,CASRDGSSNEKLFF,TGTGCCAGCAGGGACGGGAGCTCTAATGAAAAACTGTTTTTT
TRBV6-2/TRBV6-3,TRBJ1-1,.,.,CASSYEAVGWNTEAFF,TGTGCCAGCAGTTACGAGGCGGTTGGGTGGAACACTGAAGCTTTCTTT
TRBV7-8,TRBJ2-2,.,TRBD1,CASSLAGTGFGELFF,TGTGCCAGCAGCTTAGCGGGGACAGGGTTCGGGGAGCTGTTTTTT
TRBV30,TRBJ2-1,.,.,CAWRMAVAAYNEQFF,TGTGCCTGGAGGATGGCGGTAGCTGCTTACAATGAGCAGTTCTTC
TRBV5-1,TRBJ1-4,.,TRBD1,CASSAGQLNEKLFF,TGCGCCAGCAGCGCGGGACAGCTTAATGAAAAACTGTTTTTT
TRBV28,TRBJ2-7,once,.,CASSLPRDWYEQYF,TGTGCCAGCAGTCTCCCCCGGGACTGGTACGAGCAGTACTTC
TRBV3-1/TRBV3-2,TRBJ2-7,.,.,CASSHWGDSYEQYF,TGTGCCAGCAGCCATTGGGGAGACTCCTACGAGCAGTACTTC
TRBV12-3/TRBV12-4,TRBJ2-2,once,.,CASSLLGELFF,TGTGCCAGCAGTTTACTCGGGGAGCTGTTTTTT
TRBV5-1,TRBJ2-5,.,.,CASSPTGLLGETQYF,TGCGCCAGCAGCCCGACAGGCCTCTTAGGAGAGACCCAGTACTTC
TRBV7-9,TRBJ2-1,few,.,CASSPQANEQFF,TGTGCCAGCAGCCCGCAGGCGAATGAGCAGTTCTTC
TRBV7-9,TRBJ1-4,.,.,CASSLSGINEKLFF,TGTGCCAGCAGCTTATCAGGGATCAATGAAAAACTGTTTTTT
TRBV11-2,TRBJ2-1,once,.,CASSLKPGLLPSYNEQFF,TGTGCCAGCAGCCTGAAACCGGGACTCCTCCCCTCCTACAATGAGCAGTTCTTC
TRBV6-6,TRBJ2-7,.,.,CASCGGSYEQYF,TGTGCCAGCTGCGGCGGTTCCTACGAGCAGTACTTC
TRBV7-9,TRBJ1-2,.,.,CASSLIGLAGSNGYTF,TGTGCCAGCAGCTTAATTGGGTTGGCAGGGTCTAATGGCTACACCTTC
TRBV3-1/TRBV3-2,TRBJ2-7,.,TRBD1,CASSQPPGQGPGEQYF,TGTGCCAGCAGCCAACCGCCGGGACAGGGGCCGGGTGAGCAGTACTTC
TRBV6-6,TRBJ1-6,.,.,CASSYHPSLYNSPLHF,TGTGCCAGCAGTTACCACCCCAGCCTCTATAATTCACCCCTCCACTTT
TRBV27,TRBJ2-3,few,TRBD1,CASSLTRGRDTQYF,TGTGCCAGCAGTTTAACCAGGGGGCGGGATACGCAGTATTTT
TRBV27,TRBJ1-4,.,.,CASSWLGAANEKLFF,TGTGCCAGCAGTTGGCTTGGGGCAGCTAATGAAAAACTGTTTTTT
TRBV5-6,TRBJ1-4,once,.,CASSLDAGTNEKLFF,TGTGCCAGCAGCTTGGACGCGGGAACAAATGAAAAACTGTTTTTT
TRBV7-9,TRBJ2-7,once,TRBD2,CASSLAPRLAGESFYEQYF,TGTGCCAGCAGCTTAGCCCCAAGACTAGCGGGAGAGTCTTTCTACGAGCAGTACTTC
TRBV15,TRBJ2-7,.,.,CATSRRTVYEQYF,TGTGCCACCAGCAGAAGGACGGTCTACGAGCAGTACTTC
TRBV2,TRBJ1-4,.,.,CASSDAGGREKLFF,TGTGCCAGCAGTGATGCCGGTGGACGTGAAAAACTGTTTTTT
TRBV6-4,TRBJ2-7,.,TRBD1,CASTGTGLYEQYF,TGTGCCAGCACGGGGACAGGGCTCTACGAGCAGTACTTC
TRBV5-1,TRBJ1-4,.,.,CASSFGPNEKLFF,TGCGCCAGCAGCTTCGGTCCTAATGAAAAACTGTTTTTT
TRBV5-1,TRBJ1-1,.,.,CASSPRQDTEAFF,TGCGCCAGCAGTCCGAGACAGGACACTGAAGCTTTCTTT
TRBV14,TRBJ2-7,.,.,CASSQEVGDEQYF,TGTGCCAGCAGCCAAGAAGTCGGGGACGAGCAGTACTTC
TRBV5-1,TRBJ1-1,.,.,CASSLMGLGTEAFF,TGCGCCAGCAGCTTGATGGGGCTCGGCACTGAAGCTTTCTTT